This TCR beta chain came from a study of blood T cell repertoires in COVID-19. Study at large: Specimens from acute and convalescent COVID-19 originated in the United States, Italy and Spain. Nucleic acid was either cDNA or gDNA, and it came from T cells, B-cell-depleted T cells, or PBMCs.

The CDR3 runs 16 residues. The V and J ends lost 0 bases and 2 bases, in that order; junction bases with no gene match: 3. The V gene's germline CDR1 is MNHEY and CDR2 SVGAGI. In the authors' workflow: Amplifying reference gene primers gave estimates of nucleated cell counts. The data were produced by immunoSEQ multiplex PCR, yet TCRdb's version contains in-frame clones alone and is incomplete. The DNA gave D and trimming, while V, J and clone size come from that table. The sample has a few hundred thousand clones; under 90% are singletons. What was sequenced was peripheral blood. This TCR was recovered from a man in his 60s with acute or convalescent COVID-19. This chain uses TRBV6-5 with TRBJ1-4; TRBD1 agrees at 7 bases. The CDR3: CASSYSGTATNEKLFF. The DNA of the CDR3 is TGTGCCAGCAGTTACTCCGGGACAGCCACTAATGAAAAACTGTTTTTT.